Listed here are 6 T cell receptor beta chains from one sample, sequenced in a study of CD8 T cell repertoires and HIV-1 epitope variants (dated by TCRdb to about 2020). The protocol used for the library was the immunoSEQ multiplex PCR assay. What TCRdb holds here is the immuneACCESS table cut down to in-frame rearrangements. Part of the clones is not present; checked against another copy, under half of the missing clones reflect an unresolved V gene, and the others are unexplained. In this sample the table shows 6,000 to 8,000 clones, over 55% of which occur a single time. More than 35% of the sample is held by the ten biggest clonotypes. These receptors are not linked to any known antigen. Material for sequencing was cultured CD8+ T cells derived from PBMCs. Source of these receptors: a male donor with HIV.

This chain joins TRBV15 and TRBJ2-1, with 8 bases lining up with TRBD2. Looked up from germline, CDR1 is LNHNV and CDR2 is YYDKDF (reference sequence). The CDR3 loop spans 14 amino acids. Trimming took 0 bases from V and 9 from J; bases not matched to a gene: 4. The CDR3 loop is CATSRDRAGGEQFF. The CDR3 region has the DNA TGTGCCACCAGCAGAGATCGCGCGGGGGGTGAGCAGTTCTTC.

This clone is termed medium-sized. In DNA form, the CDR3 reads TGTGCCAGCAGCCCCGCGGACGCCAGGCCACTCTATGGCTACACCTTC. Amino acid sequence: CASSPADARPLYGYTF. The gene calls are TRBV9 and TRBJ1-2, with D unresolved. CDR3 length equals 16 residues. Germline V gene sequence: CDR1 SGDLS, CDR2 YYNGEE. V lost 4 bases, J lost 4 bases, and 20 bases lay in between.

V usage is TRBV7-9 and J usage is TRBJ2-7; 11 positions match TRBD2. This CDR3 is built from 15 residues. Per germline, CDR1 SEHNR and CDR2 FQNEAQ (reference sequence). Trimming took 5 bases from V and 2 from J; bases not matched to a gene: 5. The CDR3 DNA sequence: TGTGCCAGCAGCCCAACTAGCGGGAGTCCCTACGAGCAGTACTTC. Its protein product is CASSPTSGSPYEQYF.

Here the CDR3 reads CASSSRDSAYGYTF. The CDR3 DNA follows: TGCGCCAGCAGCTCCCGGGACAGCGCCTATGGCTACACCTTC. This rearrangement joins TRBV5-1 to TRBJ1-2, with 7 bases fitting TRBD1. Losses at the gene ends were 3 bases for V and 4 bases for J; bases not matched to a gene: 6. The CDR3 consists of 14 residues. Germline CDR1 is SGHRS and CDR2 is YFSETQ.

The J gene is TRBJ2-3, the V gene TRBV15, with D unresolved. Between the trimmed V and J ends, which lost 1 base and 4 bases, there was a span of 9 bases. Germline V gene lookup returns CDR1 LNHNV and CDR2 YYDKDF (reference sequence). The CDR3 sequence is 14 residues long. The CDR3 loop reads CATSRAGSADTQYF. In DNA, the CDR3 is TGTGCCACCAGCAGAGCTGGTTCAGCAGATACGCAGTATTTT.

The chain is built from TRBV18 and TRBJ1-1; 8 bases are shared with TRBD1. Per germline, CDR1 KGHSH and CDR2 LQKENI. The J segment lost 3 bases and the V segment lost 3 bases, leaving 0 bases of the junction unmatched. This CDR3 comprises 13 residues. CDR3 protein: CASSPDRDTEAFF. CDR3 DNA sequence: TGTGCCAGCTCACCGGACAGGGACACTGAAGCTTTCTTT.